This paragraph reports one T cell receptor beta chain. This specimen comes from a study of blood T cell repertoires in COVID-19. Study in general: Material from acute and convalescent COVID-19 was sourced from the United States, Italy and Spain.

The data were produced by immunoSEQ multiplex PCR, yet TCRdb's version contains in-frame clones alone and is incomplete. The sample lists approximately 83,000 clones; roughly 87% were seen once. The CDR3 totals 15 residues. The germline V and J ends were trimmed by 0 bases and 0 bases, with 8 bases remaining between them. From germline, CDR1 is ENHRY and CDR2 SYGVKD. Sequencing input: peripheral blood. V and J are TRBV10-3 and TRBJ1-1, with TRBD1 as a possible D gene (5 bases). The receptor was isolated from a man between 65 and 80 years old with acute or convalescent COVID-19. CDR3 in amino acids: CAISESPGMNTEAFF. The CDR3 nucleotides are TGTGCCATCAGTGAGTCGCCAGGGATGAACACTGAAGCTTTCTTT.